Following are 29 T cell receptor beta chains from one sample sequenced in a study of cytomegalovirus exposure and HLA in healthy donors. 13 Jbeta primers and 60 Vbeta primers were used for the PCR. TCRdb keeps only in-frame clones here, not all; method: immunoSEQ multiplex PCR. The table has approximately 90,000 clones, about three quarters seen once. Sequencing used PBMCs. These receptors were collected from a woman aged 50 to 60 in good health and CMV-seropositive.

This rearrangement joins TRBV28 to TRBJ1-5; D remains unclear. The ends were cut back, 8 bases at V and 4 bases at J, with 15 bases in the middle. The germline gives CDR1 MDHEN, CDR2 SYDVKM. The CDR3 has 14 residues. The CDR3 region has the DNA TGTGCCAGCTGGGAGGTAGGGAGGAATCAGCCCCAGCATTTT. Translated, it gives CASWEVGRNQPQHF.

The genes are TRBV30 and TRBJ2-3, with D perhaps TRBD2 (5 bases). Trimming stripped 8 bases from V and 0 bases from J, with 15 bases between. Per the germline V gene, CDR1 is GTSNPN and CDR2 is SVGIG (reference sequence). The CDR3 is made up of 14 amino acids. The DNA of the CDR3 is TGTGCCCAACAAAGCGGAATCAGCACAGATACGCAGTATTTT. Protein: CAQQSGISTDTQYF. The entire variable domain, with the rest obtained from reference TRBV30 and TRBJ2-3, is as follows: SQTIHQWPATLVQPVGSPLSLECTVEGTSNPNLYWYRQAAGRGLQLLFYSVGIGQISSEVPQNLSASRPQDRQFILSSKKLLLSDSGFYLCAQQSGISTDTQYFGPGTRLTVL.

This clone was seen only a few times. CDR3 amino acids: CASSLANLRTGYGYTF. The CDR3 DNA is TGCGCCAGCAGCTTGGCCAATTTAAGGACAGGCTATGGCTACACCTTC. The chain employs TRBV5-1 and TRBJ1-2, with 7 bases that match TRBD1. From germline, CDR1 is SGHRS and CDR2 YFSETQ. This CDR3 comprises 16 residues. J gave up 4 bases and V 0 bases, and 9 bases lay outside the gene matches.

The chain carries TRBV4-3 and TRBJ2-1, with D uncertain. Trimming left V 2 bases short and J 9 bases short, with 11 bases between. CDR3 size: 13 residues. Germline V CDR1 and CDR2: LGHNA, YSLEER. The CDR3 nucleotides read TGCGCCAGCAGCCAAAGCTTGTTCCGTGAGCAGTTCTTC. It is translated as CASSQSLFREQFF.

This clone was counted only a few times. The junction and the germline gene differ at one end; a read error may be behind it. The J gene is TRBJ1-1, the V gene TRBV7-9; a possible D gene is TRBD1 (5 bases). The CDR3 is made up of 14 amino acids. CDR1 is SEHNR, CDR2 FQNEAQ, per germline (reference sequence). CDR3 sequence: CSSQFSGGNTEAFF. The DNA of the CDR3 is TGTTCCAGCCAGTTTTCGGGGGGGAACACTGAAGCTTTCTTT.

The V call is TRBV28, the J call TRBJ1-5; TRBD1 matches at 7 bases. The CDR3 sequence is 15 residues long. CDR1 and CDR2 from the germline V gene are MDHEN and SYDVKM. Unmatched junction bases numbered 11, after V lost 5 bases and J lost 7 bases. In DNA form, the CDR3 reads TGTGCCAGCAGTAGATGGGACAGTGAGAGGCAGCCCCAGCATTTT. Its translation: CASSRWDSERQPQHF.

The J gene is TRBJ2-7, the V gene TRBV27; D is possibly TRBD1 (6 bases). The CDR3 runs 12 residues. The V and J ends lost 5 bases and 6 bases respectively, with 11 bases between them. Germline assignment: CDR1 MNHEY and CDR2 SMNVEV (reference sequence). The CDR3 reads CASSRSRGEQYF. In DNA form, the CDR3 reads TGTGCCAGCAGTCGAAGCAGGGGCGAGCAGTACTTC.

The V and J genes are TRBV28 and TRBJ1-5, with D possibly being TRBD1 (6 bases). Germline V CDR1 and CDR2: MDHEN, SYDVKM. V lost 2 bases, J lost 1 base, and 12 bases lay in between. CDR3 length: 16 amino acids. CDR3 protein: CASSLTSQGSNQPQHF. In nucleotides, the CDR3 is TGTGCCAGCAGTTTAACATCTCAGGGGAGCAATCAGCCCCAGCATTTT.

This clone was observed a few times. The chain uses TRBV7-3 and TRBJ2-1, with 7 bases identical to TRBD2. Trimming took 1 base from V and 3 from J; bases not matched to a gene: 3. Germline CDR1 reads SGHTA; CDR2 reads FQGTGA. This CDR3 region has 15 residues. DNA for the CDR3: TGTGCCAGCAGCTTAAGGCTAGCGGACTACAATGAGCAGTTCTTC. Translation: CASSLRLADYNEQFF.

The chain has TRBV29-1 and TRBJ2-7; 10 bases are shared with TRBD2. Trimming cost V 6 bases and J 3 bases; bases outside gene matches: 8. Germline V gene data show CDR1 as SQVTM and CDR2 as ANQGSEA. This CDR3 has 14 amino acids. CDR3 in amino acids: CSVRVSGRIYEQYF. The DNA of the CDR3 is TGCAGCGTACGCGTTAGCGGGAGGATCTACGAGCAGTACTTC.

The chain carries TRBV5-1 and TRBJ2-3, with a possible D match to TRBD1 (6 bases). Trimming removed 0 bases from V and 5 bases from J, with 19 bases in between. The germline V gene has CDR1 SGHRS and CDR2 YFSETQ. The CDR3 totals 17 residues. CDR3 sequence: CASSLAGTRGLEDTQYF. In DNA, the CDR3 is TGCGCCAGCAGCTTGGCCGGGACAAGGGGTCTGGAAGATACGCAGTATTTT.

The genes are TRBV2 and TRBJ2-7, with D possibly TRBD1 on 5 matching bases. V was cut by 4 bases and J by 3 bases, with 10 bases left in between. The CDR3 totals 13 residues. In germline, CDR1 is SNHLY, CDR2 FYNNEI. The CDR3 DNA follows: TGTGCCAGCAGTGTAGGGGCAGACTACGAGCAGTACTTC. Protein: CASSVGADYEQYF.

V usage is TRBV18 and J usage is TRBJ1-1; 7 positions agree with TRBD1. V lost 0 bases, J lost 3 bases, and 4 bases stayed unmatched. The germline V gene encodes CDR1 KGHSH and CDR2 LQKENI. This CDR3 spans 15 amino acids. In DNA, the CDR3 is TGTGCCAGCTCACCACCGGTAGGGGGCGACACTGAAGCTTTCTTT. This translates into CASSPPVGGDTEAFF.

The chain has TRBV28 and TRBJ1-1; D is undetermined. The CDR3 extends over 14 amino acids. The germline V gene has CDR1 MDHEN and CDR2 SYDVKM. V was clipped by 5 bases and J by 1 base, with 11 bases between them. CDR3 region: CASSPPRANTEAFF. Written as DNA, the CDR3 is TGTGCCAGCAGTCCCCCGAGGGCGAACACTGAAGCTTTCTTT. The full variable domain, with the rest looked up from reference TRBV28 and TRBJ1-1, is DVKVTQSSRYLVKRTGEKVFLECVQDMDHENMFWYRQDPGLGLRLIYFSYDVKMKEKGDIPEGYSVSREKKERFSLILESASTNQTSMYLCASSPPRANTEAFFGQGTRLTVV.

V is TRBV4-3 and J is TRBJ2-3, with D possibly being TRBD1 (6 bases). Germline CDR1 and CDR2: LGHNA and YSLEER. Trimming left V 0 bases short and J 5 bases short, with 12 bases between. The CDR3 runs 15 residues. The CDR3: CASSQENRVGDTQYF. The CDR3 nucleotides read TGCGCCAGCAGCCAAGAGAACAGGGTGGGAGATACGCAGTATTTT.

The chain recombines TRBV11-1 with TRBJ1-2; TRBD1 might be the D (6 bases). From germline, CDR1 is SGHAT and CDR2 FQDESV (reference sequence). V was trimmed by 5 bases and J by 4 bases, leaving 26 bases between them. CDR3 length equals 18 residues. The DNA for the CDR3 is TGTGCCAGCAGCCCCGGGGGGCAGGGGAGTGAGTTCGGCTATGGCTACACCTTC. This sequence encodes CASSPGGQGSEFGYGYTF.

The V and J genes are TRBV28 and TRBJ1-5; D gene uncertain. Trimming pared 5 bases from V and 0 bases from J, leaving 20 bases between. The CDR3 has 18 residues. CDR1 and CDR2 from the germline V gene are MDHEN and SYDVKM. The CDR3 DNA reads as TGTGCCAGCAGTCGGAGGGATCGACGATTCTATAGCAATCAGCCCCAGCATTTT. Translating gives CASSRRDRRFYSNQPQHF.

The chain has TRBV6-5 and TRBJ2-3, with D maybe TRBD2 (5 bases). This CDR3 is 12 amino acids long. Germline V gives CDR1 MNHEY, CDR2 SVGAGI. V was pared by 3 bases and J by 6 bases, with 7 bases between. The CDR3: CASSYRRDTQYF. The CDR3 DNA sequence: TGTGCCAGCAGTTATAGGAGGGATACGCAGTATTTT.

V is TRBV28 and J is TRBJ2-5; no definite D call. Germline V lookup: CDR1 MDHEN, CDR2 SYDVKM. The CDR3 runs to 11 residues. V dropped 8 bases and J dropped 6 bases, with 10 bases sitting between them. As DNA, the CDR3 is TGTGCCAGCGAGAAATCTCAGACCCAGTACTTC. This gives the protein CASEKSQTQYF.

The chain recombines TRBV19 with TRBJ1-5; 8 nucleotides match TRBD1. The CDR3 sequence is 17 residues long. With V trimmed by 3 bases and J by 4 bases, 11 bases remained unmatched. Germline-derived CDR1 and CDR2 are LNHDA and SQIVND (reference sequence). The CDR3 DNA is TGTGCCAGTAGTATCGGACAGGGTGAACTGGGGAATCAGCCCCAGCATTTT. Its protein is CASSIGQGELGNQPQHF.

This clone turned up a few times. Because the CDR3's place on the DNA is in doubt, the DNA is left out and the CDR3 is given as listed by TCRdb. This chain joins TRBV2 and TRBJ1-2. The germline V gene has CDR1 SNHLY and CDR2 FYNNEI. The CDR3 sequence runs 14 residues, both termini included. The CDR3 is CASSGGVGGGIDTF.

The chain links TRBV28 to TRBJ2-3; the D gene is possibly TRBD2 (6 bases). Germline values: CDR1 MDHEN, CDR2 SYDVKM. The CDR3 extends over 17 amino acids. V was clipped by 5 bases and J by 6 bases, with 24 bases between them. The CDR3 bases are TGTGCCAGCAGTCCTTCGGGCGGGGTTCCTTTTGGGGATACGCAGTATTTT. It encodes CASSPSGGVPFGDTQYF. The variable domain in full, completed from reference TRBV28 and TRBJ2-3, reads DVKVTQSSRYLVKRTGEKVFLECVQDMDHENMFWYRQDPGLGLRLIYFSYDVKMKEKGDIPEGYSVSREKKERFSLILESASTNQTSMYLCASSPSGGVPFGDTQYFGPGTRLTVL.

A few counts support this clone. V and J are TRBV19 and TRBJ1-5; a possible D gene is TRBD1 (5 bases). This CDR3 spans 15 amino acids. Germline V gives CDR1 LNHDA, CDR2 SQIVND (reference sequence). Trimming shortened V by 3 bases and J by 5 bases, and 14 bases separated the two germline ends. CDR3 amino acids: CASSIGGVLYQPQHF. CDR3 bases: TGTGCCAGTAGTATCGGGGGGGTTCTTTATCAGCCCCAGCATTTT.

The J gene is TRBJ2-1, the V gene TRBV30, with D maybe TRBD1 (5 bases). This CDR3 region has 15 residues. V gave up 0 bases and J gave up 8 bases, with 17 bases separating them. Germline CDR1 GTSNPN, CDR2 SVGIG (reference sequence). The CDR3 protein is CAWSVRTLRGDEQFF. The CDR3 nucleotides are TGTGCCTGGAGTGTCAGGACACTCCGTGGCGATGAGCAGTTCTTC. Drawing the rest from reference TRBV30 and TRBJ2-1, the complete variable domain is SQTIHQWPATLVQPVGSPLSLECTVEGTSNPNLYWYRQAAGRGLQLLFYSVGIGQISSEVPQNLSASRPQDRQFILSSKKLLLSDSGFYLCAWSVRTLRGDEQFFGPGTRLTVL.

V gene TRBV6-5 combines with J gene TRBJ1-2; 9 nucleotides agree with TRBD1. The CDR3 is 15 residues long. V dropped 4 bases and J dropped 3; count of bases not matched to a gene: 6. CDR1 and CDR2 from the germline V gene are MNHEY and SVGAGI. CDR3 in amino acids: CASSSSGTGHYGYTF. The CDR3 nucleotides read TGTGCCAGCAGTTCTTCCGGGACAGGGCACTATGGCTACACCTTC.

The V gene is TRBV27, the J gene TRBJ2-7, with D perhaps matching TRBD2 (6 bases). The germline V gene has CDR1 MNHEY and CDR2 SMNVEV (reference sequence). Trimming left V 4 bases short and J 6 bases short, with 13 bases between. This CDR3 has 13 amino acids. CDR3 in amino acids: CASSWGVGAEQYF. The CDR3 DNA reads as TGTGCCAGCAGTTGGGGGGTGGGTGCCGAGCAGTACTTC.

The V gene is TRBV6-1, the J gene TRBJ2-5; 7 bases line up with TRBD1. Unmatched junction bases numbered 8, after V lost 3 bases and J lost 1 base. The CDR3 covers 16 residues. Germline CDR1 MNHNS, CDR2 SASEGT. CDR3 coding DNA: TGTGCCAGCAGTGATTGGTACAGGGGCCTCCAAGAGACCCAGTACTTC. Encoded protein: CASSDWYRGLQETQYF.

V and J are TRBV4-3 and TRBJ2-1; D possibly corresponds to TRBD2 (6 bases). Between the trimmed V and J ends, which lost 0 bases and 4 bases, there was a span of 16 bases. The CDR3 is 17 residues long. Looked up from germline, CDR1 is LGHNA and CDR2 is YSLEER. CDR3: CASSQDFGGNNYNEQFF. The CDR3 DNA follows: TGCGCCAGCAGCCAAGATTTTGGCGGGAACAATTACAATGAGCAGTTCTTC.

In this sample, this clone turned up a few times. The chain has TRBV7-6 and TRBJ2-7; 8 nucleotides line up with TRBD1. J was trimmed by 4 bases and V by 4 bases; bases with no gene match: 6. Germline CDR1 SGHVS, CDR2 FNYEAQ. The CDR3 is made up of 14 amino acids. The CDR3 spells CASSSDDRGYEQYF. The CDR3 coding sequence is TGTGCCAGCAGCTCGGACGACAGGGGATACGAGCAGTACTTC. The full variable domain, completed using reference TRBV7-6 and TRBJ2-7, is GAGVSQSPRYKVTKRGQDVALRCDPISGHVSLYWYRQALGQGPEFLTYFNYEAQQDKSGLPNDRFSAERPEGSISTLTIQRTEQRDSAMYRCASSSDDRGYEQYFGPGTRLTVT.